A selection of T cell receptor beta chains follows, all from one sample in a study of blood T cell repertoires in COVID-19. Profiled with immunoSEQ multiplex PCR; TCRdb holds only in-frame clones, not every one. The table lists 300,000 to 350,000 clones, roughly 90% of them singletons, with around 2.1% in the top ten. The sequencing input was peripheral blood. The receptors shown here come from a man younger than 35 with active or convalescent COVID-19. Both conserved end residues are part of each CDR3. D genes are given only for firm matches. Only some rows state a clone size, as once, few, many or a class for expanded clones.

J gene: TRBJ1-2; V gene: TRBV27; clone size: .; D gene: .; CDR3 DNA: TGTGCCAGCAGTCCGGGGGGATCTAACTATGGCTACACCTTC; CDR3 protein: CASSPGGSNYGYTF
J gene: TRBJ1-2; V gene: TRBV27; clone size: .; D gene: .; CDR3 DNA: TGTGCCAGCAGTTTAAATTGGGGGCCTGAACGCGGCTACACCTTC; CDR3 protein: CASSLNWGPERGYTF
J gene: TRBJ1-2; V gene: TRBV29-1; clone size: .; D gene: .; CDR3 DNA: TGCAGCTCAGGGGATGGCTACACCTTC; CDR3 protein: CSSGDGYTF
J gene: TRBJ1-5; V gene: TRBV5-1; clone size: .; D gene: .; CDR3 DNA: TGCGCCAGCAGCTACCAGGGGTTGGATCAGCCCCAGCATTTT; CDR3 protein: CASSYQGLDQPQHF
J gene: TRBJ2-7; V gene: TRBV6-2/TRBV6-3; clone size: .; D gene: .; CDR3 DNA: TGTGCCAGCAGTTATGGTAGCGAGCAGTACTTC; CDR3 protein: CASSYGSEQYF
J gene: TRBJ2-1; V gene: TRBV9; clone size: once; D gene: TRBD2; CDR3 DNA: TGTGCCAGCAGCTTCACTAGCGACGCCTACAATGAGCAGTTCTTC; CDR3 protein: CASSFTSDAYNEQFF
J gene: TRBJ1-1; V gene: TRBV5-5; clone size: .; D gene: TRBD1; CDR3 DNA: TGTGCCAGCAGCTCCCAACCGGGACAGGGGAGCACTGAAGCTTTCTTT; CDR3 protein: CASSSQPGQGSTEAFF
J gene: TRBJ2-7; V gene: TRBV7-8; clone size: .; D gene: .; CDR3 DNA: TGTGCCAGCAGCCGACTCTTCAGGCCCTTCTACGAGCAGTACTTC; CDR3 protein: CASSRLFRPFYEQYF
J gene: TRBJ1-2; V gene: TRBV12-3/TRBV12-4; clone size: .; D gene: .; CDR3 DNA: TGTGCCAGCAACCCTTCGGGGGGAAGAGGCTACACCTTC; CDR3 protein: CASNPSGGRGYTF
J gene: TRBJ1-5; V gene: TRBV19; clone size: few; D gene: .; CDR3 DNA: TGTGCCAGTAGTATAGTAGGGGCAGGGGACAATCAGCCCCAGCATTTT; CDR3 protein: CASSIVGAGDNQPQHF
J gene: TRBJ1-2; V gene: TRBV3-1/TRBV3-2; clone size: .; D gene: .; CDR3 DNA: TGTGCCAGCAGCCAAGTGGACAGCAACTATGGCTACACCTTC; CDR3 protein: CASSQVDSNYGYTF
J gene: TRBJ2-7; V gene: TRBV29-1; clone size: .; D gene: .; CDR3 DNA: TGCAGCGGGGGAATCAGACTCGACCCTTCCTACGAGCAGTACTTC; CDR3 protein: CSGGIRLDPSYEQYF
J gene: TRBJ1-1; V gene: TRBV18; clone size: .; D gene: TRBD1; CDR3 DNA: TGTGCCAGCTCACCACCGGGACAGGGAAGGGCTTTCTTT; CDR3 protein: CASSPPGQGRAFF
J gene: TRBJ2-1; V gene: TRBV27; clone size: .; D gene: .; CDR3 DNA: TGTGCCAGCAGCCCCTATGAGGGAGGAGGGGACAATGAGCAGTTCTTC; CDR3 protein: CASSPYEGGGDNEQFF
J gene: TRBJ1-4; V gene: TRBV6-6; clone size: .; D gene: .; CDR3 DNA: TGTGCCAGCAGGACCGAGGGCCTGAGGAGTGAAAAACTGTTTTTT; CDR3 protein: CASRTEGLRSEKLFF
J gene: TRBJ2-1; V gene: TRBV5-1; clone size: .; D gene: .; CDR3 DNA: TGCGCCAGCATTGGGCGGGTGAGCTCCTACAATGAGCAGTTCTTC; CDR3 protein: CASIGRVSSYNEQFF
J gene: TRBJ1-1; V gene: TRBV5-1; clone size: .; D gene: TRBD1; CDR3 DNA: TGCGCCAGCCGCCCCCCCCACAGGGGGCTGAGTGAAGCTTTCTTT; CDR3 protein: CASRPPHRGLSEAFF
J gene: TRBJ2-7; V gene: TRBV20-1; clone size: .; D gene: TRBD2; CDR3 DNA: TGCAGTGCTAGTGAAATGGGGAGAGGGGAGGGCGAGCAGTACTTC; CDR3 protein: CSASEMGRGEGEQYF
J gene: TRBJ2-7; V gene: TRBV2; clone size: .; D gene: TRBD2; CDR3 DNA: TGTGCCAGCAGAAATGGACTAGCGGGACCTTACGAGCAGTACTTC; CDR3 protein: CASRNGLAGPYEQYF
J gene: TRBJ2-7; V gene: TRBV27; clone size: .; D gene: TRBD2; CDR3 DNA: TGTGCCAGCAGCCCTAGCGGGGGGACCTACGAGCAGTACTTC; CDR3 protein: CASSPSGGTYEQYF
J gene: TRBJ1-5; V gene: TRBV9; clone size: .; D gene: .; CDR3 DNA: TGTGCCAGCAGCGCCGGGACTTTTAATCGGCCCCAGCATTTT; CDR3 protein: CASSAGTFNRPQHF
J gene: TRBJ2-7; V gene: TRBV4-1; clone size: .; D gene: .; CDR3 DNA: TGCGCCAGCAGCCAAGCCCCAAACAGCTACGAGCAGTACTTC; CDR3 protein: CASSQAPNSYEQYF
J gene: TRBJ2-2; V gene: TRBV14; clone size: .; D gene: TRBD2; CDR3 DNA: TGTGCCAGCAGCCAAGGGTGGGCTAGCGGCACCGGGGAGCTGTTTTTT; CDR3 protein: CASSQGWASGTGELFF
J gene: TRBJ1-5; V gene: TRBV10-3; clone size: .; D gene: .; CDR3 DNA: TGTGCCATCAGTGTGGCGGGGAATCAGCCCCAGCATTTT; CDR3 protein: CAISVAGNQPQHF
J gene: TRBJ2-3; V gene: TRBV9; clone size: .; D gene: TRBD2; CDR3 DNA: TGTGCCAGCAGCGAGCATCGAAGCGGGAGTAGCACAGATACGCAGTATTTT; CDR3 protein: CASSEHRSGSSTDTQYF
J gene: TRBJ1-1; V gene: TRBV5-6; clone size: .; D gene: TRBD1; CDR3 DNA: TGTGCCAGCAGCCCGGGGACAGGAGGGTGGGGAACTGAAGCTTTCTTT; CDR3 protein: CASSPGTGGWGTEAFF
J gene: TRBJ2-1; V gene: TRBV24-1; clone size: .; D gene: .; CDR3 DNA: TGTGCCACCAGTGATTCAGGGTCTTGGGAGCAGTTCTTC; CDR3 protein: CATSDSGSWEQFF
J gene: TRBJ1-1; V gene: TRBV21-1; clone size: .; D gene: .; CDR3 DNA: TGTGCCAGCAGCAAAGGCGAGACAGTGAACACTGAAGCTTTCTTT; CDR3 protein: CASSKGETVNTEAFF